This TCR beta chain stems from a study of T cell responses to AZD1222 COVID-19 vaccine. V lost 4 bases and J lost 5; bases outside the gene matches: 6. This CDR3 is built from 15 residues. The germline CDR1 and CDR2 sequences are SGHRS and YFSETQ. Produced via immunoSEQ multiplex PCR; TCRdb's table is partial and in-frame only. The table lists tens of thousands of clones, roughly 82% of them singletons. The sample here was peripheral blood, taken on day 0 of AZD1222 vaccination. The V gene is TRBV5-1, the J gene TRBJ2-1; 10 bases are shared with TRBD2. The receptor's source is an adult in good health. CDR3 amino acids: CASSPLAGEHNEQFF. The DNA of the CDR3 is TGCGCCAGCAGCCCCCTAGCGGGGGAGCACAATGAGCAGTTCTTC. Full variable domain (rest looked up from reference TRBV5-1 and TRBJ2-1): KAGVTQTPRYLIKTRGQQVTLSCSPISGHRSVSWYQQTPGQGLQFLFEYFSETQRNKGNFPGRFSGRQFSNSRSEMNVSTLELGDSALYLCASSPLAGEHNEQFFGPGTRLTVL.